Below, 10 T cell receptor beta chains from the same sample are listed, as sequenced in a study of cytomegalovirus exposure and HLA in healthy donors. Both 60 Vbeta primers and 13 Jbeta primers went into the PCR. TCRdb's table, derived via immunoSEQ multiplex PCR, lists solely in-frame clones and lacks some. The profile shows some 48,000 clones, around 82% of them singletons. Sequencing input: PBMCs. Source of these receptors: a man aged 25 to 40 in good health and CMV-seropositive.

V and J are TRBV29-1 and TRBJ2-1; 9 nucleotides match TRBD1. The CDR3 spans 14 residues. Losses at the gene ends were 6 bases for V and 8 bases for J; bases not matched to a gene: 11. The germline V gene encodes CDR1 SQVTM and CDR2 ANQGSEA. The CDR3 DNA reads TGCAGCGTGTCGGGCGGCACAGGGGGCTATGAGCAGTTCTTC. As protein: CSVSGGTGGYEQFF.

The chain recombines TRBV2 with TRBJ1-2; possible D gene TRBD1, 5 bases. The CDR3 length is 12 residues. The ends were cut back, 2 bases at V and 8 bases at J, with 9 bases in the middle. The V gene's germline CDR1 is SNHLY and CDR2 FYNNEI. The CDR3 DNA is TGTGCCAGCAGTGAATGGGGCTCGGGCTACACCTTC. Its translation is CASSEWGSGYTF. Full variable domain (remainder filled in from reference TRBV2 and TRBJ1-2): EPEVTQTPSHQVTQMGQEVILRCVPISNHLYFYWYRQILGQKVEFLVSFYNNEISEKSEIFDDQFSVERPDGSNFTLKIRSTKLEDSAMYFCASSEWGSGYTFGSGTRLTVV.

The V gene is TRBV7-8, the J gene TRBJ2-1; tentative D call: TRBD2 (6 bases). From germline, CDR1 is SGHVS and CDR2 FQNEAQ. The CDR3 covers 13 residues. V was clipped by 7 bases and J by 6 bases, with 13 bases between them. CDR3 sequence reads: CASTGGDLNEQFF. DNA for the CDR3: TGTGCCAGCACCGGGGGAGACCTCAATGAGCAGTTCTTC.

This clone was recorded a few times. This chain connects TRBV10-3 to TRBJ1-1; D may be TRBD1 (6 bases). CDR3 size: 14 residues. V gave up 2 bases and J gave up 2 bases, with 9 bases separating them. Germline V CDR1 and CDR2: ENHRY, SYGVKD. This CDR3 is CAISERGGNTEAFF. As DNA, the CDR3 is TGTGCCATCAGTGAGCGAGGGGGAAACACTGAAGCTTTCTTT.

CDR3 region: CASSHGRGWYNEQFF. For the CDR3, the DNA is TGCGCCAGCAGCCACGGGCGGGGTTGGTACAATGAGCAGTTCTTC. The chain links TRBV4-1 to TRBJ2-1, with D possibly matching TRBD2 (6 bases). The CDR3 spans 15 residues. The germline CDR1 and CDR2 sequences are MGHRA and YSYEKL. V dropped 3 bases and J dropped 4 bases, with 13 bases sitting between them.

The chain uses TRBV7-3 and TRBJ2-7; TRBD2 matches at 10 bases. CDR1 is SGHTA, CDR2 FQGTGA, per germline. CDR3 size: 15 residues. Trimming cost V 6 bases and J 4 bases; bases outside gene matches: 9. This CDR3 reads CASRTRSAGGYEQYF. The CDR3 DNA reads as TGTGCCAGCAGGACCAGATCAGCGGGGGGGTACGAGCAGTACTTC.

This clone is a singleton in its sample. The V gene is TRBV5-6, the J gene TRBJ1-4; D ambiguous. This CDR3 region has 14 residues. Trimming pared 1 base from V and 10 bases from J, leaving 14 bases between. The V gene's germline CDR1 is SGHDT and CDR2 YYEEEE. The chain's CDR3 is CASSLQRSRGKLFF. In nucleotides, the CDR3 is TGTGCCAGCAGCTTGCAGAGGTCCCGAGGAAAACTGTTTTTT.

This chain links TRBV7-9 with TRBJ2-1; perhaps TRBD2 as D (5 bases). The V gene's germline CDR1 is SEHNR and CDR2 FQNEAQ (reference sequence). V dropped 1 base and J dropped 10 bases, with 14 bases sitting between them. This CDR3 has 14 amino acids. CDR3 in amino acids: CASSLDRGLEEQFF. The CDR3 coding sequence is TGTGCCAGCAGCTTAGATCGGGGTTTAGAAGAGCAGTTCTTC.

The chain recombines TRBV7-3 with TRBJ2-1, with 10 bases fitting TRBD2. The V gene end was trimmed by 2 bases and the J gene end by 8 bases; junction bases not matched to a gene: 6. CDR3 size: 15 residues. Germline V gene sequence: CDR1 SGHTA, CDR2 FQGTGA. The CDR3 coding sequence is TGTGCCAGCAGCTTAGGAGCGGGGGGGCCCCATGAGCAGTTCTTC. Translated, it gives CASSLGAGGPHEQFF.

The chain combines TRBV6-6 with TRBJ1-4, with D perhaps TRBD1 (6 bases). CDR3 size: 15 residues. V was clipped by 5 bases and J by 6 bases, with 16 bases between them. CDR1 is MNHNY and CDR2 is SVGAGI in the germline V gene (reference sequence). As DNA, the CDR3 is TGTGCCAGCAGTCAAACAGGGAATATCGATGAAAAACTGTTTTTT. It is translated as CASSQTGNIDEKLFF.